Below, 17 T cell receptor beta chains from the same sample are listed, as sequenced in a study of blood T cells in healthy people across ages. Combining a sample-barcoded 5' primer with a J-beta primer mix, a second PCR ran for about 7 to 12 cycles. TCRdb reprocessed the 5' RACE reads with MiXCR, giving one entry per CDR3 protein. The table includes approximately 850,000 distinct CDR3 sequences, roughly 60% detected once. Input material: blood. These receptors came from a man aged 30 to 39 in good health.

The chain uses TRBV5-5 and TRBJ2-2; no definite D call. The V end lost 2 bases, the J end lost 1 base, and 9 bases lay between the germline ends. Germline V gene lookup returns CDR1 SGHKS and CDR2 YYEKEE (reference sequence). CDR3 length: 15 amino acids. CDR3 in DNA: TGTGCCAGCAGCTTTACTACCTTGAACACCGGGGAGCTGTTTTTT. Protein: CASSFTTLNTGELFF.

The V and J genes are TRBV20-1 and TRBJ2-5, with D hard to call. The better agreement between TRBJ2-7 and the DNA end casts doubt on the J call. Germline V lookup: CDR1 DFQATT, CDR2 SNEGSKA (reference sequence). The CDR3 sequence is 15 residues long. The CDR3 region is CSARGFRHLPYEQYF. Here the CDR3 DNA reads TGCAGTGCTAGAGGTTTCCGCCACTTACCCTACGAGCAGTACTTC.

There are a few counts of this clonotype. The chain has TRBV7-2 and TRBJ2-1; a weak D match, TRBD2 (6 bases). Looked up from germline, CDR1 is SGHTA and CDR2 is FQGNSA. Trimming cost V 5 bases and J 8 bases, with 10 bases left between them. The CDR3 runs 12 residues. The CDR3 DNA reads as TGTGCCAGCAGCCCGACTAGATATGAGCAGTTCTTC. As protein: CASSPTRYEQFF.

The chain recombines TRBV30 with TRBJ2-7, with 8 bases aligning to TRBD1. CDR1 and CDR2 (germline): GTSNPN, SVGIG (reference sequence). The V segment lost 1 base and the J segment 4 bases; nucleotides outside the gene matches: 12. The CDR3 totals 16 residues. The DNA of the CDR3 is TGTGCCTGGAGTGCTTACTCCGGGGACAGGTGGTACGAGCAGTACTTC. Translated: CAWSAYSGDRWYEQYF.

The chain recombines TRBV4-2 with TRBJ2-3, with a possible D match to TRBD2 (7 bases). The CDR3 has 19 amino acids. Germline CDR1 LGHNA, CDR2 YNFKEQ. The V and J ends lost 4 bases and 2 bases respectively, with 25 bases between them. The chain's CDR3 is CASSPKRGGGGRYTDTQYF. The CDR3 DNA reads as TGTGCCAGCAGCCCAAAAAGGGGTGGGGGCGGGAGATACACAGATACGCAGTATTTT.

J is TRBJ2-5 and V is TRBV10-3; unclear D gene. The germline V gene has CDR1 ENHRY and CDR2 SYGVKD. V lost 3 bases and J 2 bases, leaving 13 bases between the germline ends. The CDR3 consists of 15 residues. CDR3 amino acids: CAISDRPDRQETQYF. DNA of the CDR3: TGTGCCATCAGTGATAGGCCAGACCGACAAGAGACCCAGTACTTC.

The chain links TRBV29-1 to TRBJ1-5; D gene unclear. The CDR3 is 13 residues long. Between the trimmed V and J ends, which lost 4 bases and 7 bases, there was a span of 14 bases. CDR1 is SQVTM and CDR2 is ANQGSEA in the germline V gene. The CDR3 protein is CSVGSQERQPQHF. The CDR3 DNA reads TGCAGCGTTGGTTCGCAGGAACGGCAGCCCCAGCATTTT.

Concerning this clonotype itself: A single base separates this from a much larger clone, so it may be a read error. Here the CDR3 omits its conserved ending phenylalanine or tryptophan, so a read error is the likely source. J is TRBJ2-1 and V is TRBV29-1; D remains unclear. Trimming pared 3 bases from V and 9 bases from J, leaving 0 bases between. The CDR3 has 8 residues. CDR1 and CDR2 (germline): SQVTM, ANQGSEA. The DNA for the CDR3 is TGCAGCGTTGATGAGCAGTTCTAC. Protein: CSVDEQFY.

J is TRBJ2-1 and V is TRBV13, with a weak D call TRBD1 (5 bases). V gave up 8 bases and J gave up 0 bases, with 23 bases separating them. The CDR3 consists of 18 residues. From germline, CDR1 is PRHDT and CDR2 FYEKMQ (reference sequence). In DNA, the CDR3 is TGTGCCAGCGGAGTCCTGGGGCATGGCTTCAGCTCCTACAATGAGCAGTTCTTC. As protein: CASGVLGHGFSSYNEQFF.

The chain recombines TRBV11-2 with TRBJ2-5, with D possibly being TRBD2 (5 bases). The end of the DNA aligns better with TRBJ2-4, so the J call may be wrong. CDR1 is SGHAT and CDR2 is FQNNGV in the germline V gene. This CDR3 is built from 11 residues. CDR3 in DNA: TGTGCCAGCAGCGAGGGAAGCATTCAGTACTTC. It encodes CASSEGSIQYF.

The V gene is TRBV20-1, the J gene TRBJ2-5; TRBD2 agrees at 11 bases. Germline V gene sequence: CDR1 DFQATT, CDR2 SNEGSKA (reference sequence). The CDR3 extends over 17 amino acids. Losses at the gene ends were 0 bases for V and 7 bases for J; bases not matched to a gene: 13. The CDR3 reads CSARDSLDSGGAGTQYF. Here the CDR3 DNA reads TGCAGTGCTAGAGACTCCCTGGATAGCGGGGGGGCTGGGACCCAGTACTTC.

This clonotype was observed a few times. The chain recombines TRBV4-1 with TRBJ2-1, with D possibly TRBD2 on 5 matching bases. V gave up 2 bases and J gave up 10 bases, with 12 bases separating them. CDR3 length equals 13 residues. In germline, CDR1 is MGHRA, CDR2 YSYEKL. CDR3 bases: TGCGCCAGCAGCCAAATCGGGCCGGGGGAGCAGTTCTTC. Residues: CASSQIGPGEQFF.

A note on this clonotype: One junction end does not reproduce the germline sequence, and a read error may be involved. The genes are TRBV10-3 and TRBJ2-3; 14 nucleotides line up with TRBD2. Germline CDR1 reads ENHRY; CDR2 reads SYGVKD. The CDR3 runs to 19 residues. The CDR3 coding sequence is TGTACCATCAGTGTAACCCCGGGACTAGCGGGGGAACAAGGCGATACGCAGTATTTT. Translated, it gives CTISVTPGLAGEQGDTQYF.

The chain has TRBV7-6 and TRBJ2-1; no clear D. V lost 5 bases and J lost 1, with 9 bases in between. Germline CDR1 reads SGHVS; CDR2 reads FNYEAQ. The CDR3 contains 14 residues. CDR3 bases: TGTGCCAGCAGCCCTATAACTTCCTACAATGAGCAGTTCTTC. Encoded protein: CASSPITSYNEQFF.

The rearrangement uses TRBV28 and TRBJ2-1; possible D gene TRBD2, 7 bases. The length of the CDR3 is 15 residues. Per germline, CDR1 MDHEN and CDR2 SYDVKM. Between the trimmed V and J ends, which lost 8 bases and 4 bases, there was a span of 18 bases. The CDR3 coding sequence is TGTGCCAGCCATGGGGGGGGGGCGCGGTACAATGAGCAGTTCTTC. Its translation is CASHGGGARYNEQFF.

The rearrangement joins TRBV3-1 to TRBJ1-2, with TRBD1 matching 11 bases. Germline trimming cut 4 bases from V and 8 bases from J; bases unmatched to any gene: 6. CDR1 is LGHDT and CDR2 is YNNKEL in the germline V gene (reference sequence). The CDR3 contains 14 residues. The CDR3 DNA follows: TGTGCCAGCAGCCCGGGACAGGGGGGGACGGGCTACACCTTC. Encoded protein: CASSPGQGGTGYTF.

This sequence joins TRBV5-5 and TRBJ1-1, with D maybe TRBD1 (5 bases). V was trimmed by 2 bases and J by 2 bases, leaving 13 bases between them. The germline gives CDR1 SGHKS, CDR2 YYEKEE (reference sequence). The CDR3 runs to 15 residues. CDR3 loop: CASSFSEGSNTEAFF. Here the CDR3 DNA reads TGTGCCAGCAGCTTTTCGGAGGGGTCAAACACTGAAGCTTTCTTT.